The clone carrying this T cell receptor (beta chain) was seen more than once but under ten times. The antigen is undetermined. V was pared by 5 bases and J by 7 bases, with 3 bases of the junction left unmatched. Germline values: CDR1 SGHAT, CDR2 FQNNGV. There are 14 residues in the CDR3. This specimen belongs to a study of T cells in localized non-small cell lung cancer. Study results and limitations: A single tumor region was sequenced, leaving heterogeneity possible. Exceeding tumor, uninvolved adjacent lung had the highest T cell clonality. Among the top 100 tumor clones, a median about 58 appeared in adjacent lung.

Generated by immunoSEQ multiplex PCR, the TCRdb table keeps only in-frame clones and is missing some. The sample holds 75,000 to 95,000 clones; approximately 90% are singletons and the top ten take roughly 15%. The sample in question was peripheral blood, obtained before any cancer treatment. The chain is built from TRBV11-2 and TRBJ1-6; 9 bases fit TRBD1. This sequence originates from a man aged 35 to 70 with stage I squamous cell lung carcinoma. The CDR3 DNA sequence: TGTGCCAGCAGCGCGGGACAGGGAAATTCACCCCTCCACTTT. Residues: CASSAGQGNSPLHF.